These 25 T cell receptor beta chains were sequenced from one sample in a study of cytomegalovirus exposure and HLA in healthy donors. The PCR made use of 60 Vbeta and 13 Jbeta primers. The protocol was immunoSEQ multiplex PCR, while the TCRdb copy is restricted to in-frame clones and leaves out a portion. Here the sample spans approximately 120,000 clones, around 80% being singletons. The material sequenced was PBMCs. These receptors were obtained from a female donor in good health and CMV-seronegative.

This sequence joins TRBV15 and TRBJ2-4, with 7 positions matching TRBD1. The CDR3 loop spans 16 amino acids. The germline CDR1 and CDR2 sequences are LNHNV and YYDKDF (reference sequence). Germline trimming cut 5 bases from V and 1 base from J; bases unmatched to any gene: 8. Here the CDR3 reads CATSARQGTAKNIQYF. In nucleotides, the CDR3 is TGTGCCACCAGCGCCCGACAGGGAACGGCCAAAAACATTCAGTACTTC.

DNA for the CDR3: TGTGCCAGCAGCTTACAGTGGGAGCTGTTTTTT. Residues: CASSLQWELFF. The chain employs TRBV7-9 and TRBJ2-2; no reliable D call. The germline V gene encodes CDR1 SEHNR and CDR2 FQNEAQ (reference sequence). The CDR3 spans 11 residues. Trimming removed 2 bases from V and 9 bases from J, with 4 bases in between.

This clone was recorded once. At one boundary the junction diverges from the germline segment, which might be a read error. The chain uses TRBV7-9 and TRBJ1-3, with 7 bases lining up with TRBD1. The germline gives CDR1 SEHNR, CDR2 FQNEAQ (reference sequence). The CDR3 extends over 16 amino acids. The CDR3 DNA is TGTTCCAGCAGTCCGACAGGGTACATCTCTGGAAACACCATATATTTT. This gives the protein CSSSPTGYISGNTIYF.

The rearrangement links TRBV11-2 to TRBJ2-3, with 10 bases aligning to TRBD2. Germline CDR1 reads SGHAT; CDR2 reads FQNNGV. V shed 5 bases, J shed 6 bases, and the junction held 17 bases outside the gene matches. This CDR3 has 18 residues. CDR3 nucleotide sequence: TGTGCCAGCAGCCTAGGGGTGGGGGCTAGCGGGAGTTCGGATACGCAGTATTTT. Its protein product is CASSLGVGASGSSDTQYF.

This chain links TRBV6-5 with TRBJ1-2; 9 bases map to TRBD1. Germline V lookup: CDR1 MNHEY, CDR2 SVGAGI. The CDR3 is 14 amino acids. The trim removed 5 bases at V and 7 bases at J, leaving 8 bases unmatched. The CDR3 DNA follows: TGTGCCAGCAGTCGTACAGGGGGCGCGGGTGGCTACACCTTC. This codes for CASSRTGGAGGYTF.

The chain employs TRBV21-1 and TRBJ1-6. TRBV21-1 corresponds to a pseudogene. This CDR3 has 13 amino acids. CDR3 bases: TGTGCCAGCAGCGCACTTGGTAATTCACCCCTCCACTTT. It translates to CASSALGNSPLHF.

The chain couples TRBV5-1 to TRBJ2-1, with 7 nucleotides matching TRBD1. Trimming removed 4 bases from V and 3 bases from J; junction bases left unmatched: 4. From germline, CDR1 is SGHRS and CDR2 YFSETQ. This CDR3 has 14 amino acids. The CDR3 sequence: CASSLTGIYNEQFF. CDR3 nucleotide sequence: TGCGCCAGCAGCCTGACAGGGATCTACAATGAGCAGTTCTTC.

J is TRBJ2-3 and V is TRBV6-1, with 11 bases identical to TRBD2. Germline CDR1 MNHNS, CDR2 SASEGT. CDR3 length equals 15 residues. V trimming: 9 bases; J trimming: 4 bases; junction bases outside the gene matches: 9. The CDR3 nucleotides read TGTGCCAGTTATAGCGGGGGGGCCGGGTCAGATACGCAGTATTTT. It specifies CASYSGGAGSDTQYF.

The V gene is TRBV10-3, the J gene TRBJ2-7; 7 bases align to TRBD1. Germline V lookup: CDR1 ENHRY, CDR2 SYGVKD. Trimming at V came to 6 bases and at J to 5 bases, leaving 13 bases not matched to a gene. The CDR3 is 15 amino acids. CDR3 sequence (DNA): TGTGCCATCAGCCCAACGGACAGGTTGGGGAACGAGCAGTACTTC. This encodes CAISPTDRLGNEQYF.

The chain couples TRBV5-4 to TRBJ1-4; D call uncertain. The germline V gene encodes CDR1 SGHNT and CDR2 YYREEE (reference sequence). Trimming left V 4 bases short and J 6 bases short, with 13 bases between. The CDR3 consists of 14 residues. The chain's CDR3 is CASSRTSGDEKLFF. CDR3 nucleotides: TGTGCCAGCAGCCGGACCAGCGGGGATGAAAAACTGTTTTTT.

Remarks on this clone: The junction does not match germline at one end; this may be a read error. CDR3 nucleotide sequence: TGTGCTAGCAGCTTAGGGGGGACTAGCAACCAAGAGACCCAGTACTTC. This encodes CASSLGGTSNQETQYF. V and J are TRBV7-7 and TRBJ2-5; 9 bases line up with TRBD2. Germline V lookup: CDR1 SSHAT, CDR2 FNYEAQ (reference sequence). The CDR3 covers 16 residues.

This clone was detected only once. The chain employs TRBV6-5 and TRBJ2-7, with D uncertain. Germline loops: CDR1 MNHEY, CDR2 SVGAGI. The CDR3 spans 16 residues. V lost 0 bases, J lost 6 bases, and 18 bases lay in between. CDR3 sequence: CASSYSNRRASVEQYF. For the CDR3, the DNA is TGTGCCAGCAGTTACTCGAACCGTCGAGCGTCGGTCGAGCAGTACTTC.

The sample holds a few counts of this clone. This chain connects TRBV5-1 to TRBJ1-1; D is ambiguous. Trimming removed 0 bases at V and 1 base at J, with 7 bases between. Germline CDR1 and CDR2: SGHRS and YFSETQ. CDR3 length: 14 amino acids. CDR3 sequence reads: CASSLATENTEAFF. CDR3 bases: TGCGCCAGCAGCTTGGCCACAGAGAACACTGAAGCTTTCTTT.

Details on this clone: At one end, the junction sequence differs from germline, possibly due to a read error. The V and J genes are TRBV15 and TRBJ2-4, with 9 bases that match TRBD1. CDR3 length equals 15 residues. Germline V gene data show CDR1 as LNHNV and CDR2 as YYDKDF (reference sequence). The CDR3 protein is CATSSDRGAKNSQYF. The DNA of the CDR3 is TGTGCCACCAGCAGCGACAGGGGGGCCAAAAACAGTCAGTACTTC.

The genes are TRBV30 and TRBJ1-2, with a possible D match to TRBD1 (6 bases). Germline lookup yields CDR1 GTSNPN and CDR2 SVGIG (reference sequence). V was trimmed by 3 bases and J by 5 bases, leaving 16 bases between them. This CDR3 has 14 residues. The CDR3, as DNA: TGTGCCTGGAGCCCCGGACAGAAACATTATGGCTACACCTTC. It translates to CAWSPGQKHYGYTF.

This clone was seen a few times. V and J are TRBV6-5 and TRBJ1-5; D ambiguous. Per germline, CDR1 MNHEY and CDR2 SVGAGI. The V gene lost 6 bases and the J gene lost 1 base, with 10 bases spanning the gap. The CDR3 is 14 residues long. CDR3 amino acids: CASSLTPSNQPQHF. Written as DNA, the CDR3 is TGTGCCAGCAGCCTCACACCAAGCAATCAGCCCCAGCATTTT.

V gene TRBV2 combines with J gene TRBJ2-1; tentative D call: TRBD1 (5 bases). Germline CDR1 and CDR2: SNHLY and FYNNEI. The V gene lost 3 bases and the J gene lost 4 bases, with 13 bases spanning the gap. The CDR3 spans 15 residues. CDR3 coding DNA: TGTGCCAGCAGTGAGGTCTCAGGGCCTTACAATGAGCAGTTCTTC. It encodes CASSEVSGPYNEQFF.

The chain carries TRBV7-8 and TRBJ2-7, with 13 bases identical to TRBD2. The V gene's germline CDR1 is SGHVS and CDR2 FQNEAQ. V was clipped by 6 bases and J by 6 bases; unmatched bases: 8. This CDR3 is built from 15 residues. The CDR3 reads CASRTSGRRFVEQYF. Written as DNA, the CDR3 is TGTGCCAGCAGGACTAGCGGGAGGAGGTTTGTCGAGCAGTACTTC.

The V gene is TRBV6-4, the J gene TRBJ2-3, with TRBD2 matching 11 bases. The CDR3 consists of 15 residues. The V gene end was trimmed by 8 bases and the J gene end by 0 bases; junction bases not matched to a gene: 4. CDR1 and CDR2 from the germline V gene are MRHNA and SNTAGT. The CDR3 nucleotides are TGTGCCAGCGCCCGACTAGCGGGAAGCACAGATACGCAGTATTTT. As protein: CASARLAGSTDTQYF.

This clone was seen a handful of times. This sequence joins TRBV18 and TRBJ1-1, with D possibly TRBD1 on 6 matching bases. V lost 8 bases and J lost 2, with 15 bases in between. CDR1 and CDR2 from the germline V gene are KGHSH and LQKENI. The CDR3 has 14 residues. This CDR3 is CASRGGTENTEAFF. The CDR3 DNA sequence: TGTGCCAGCCGAGGGGGTACAGAAAACACTGAAGCTTTCTTT. Full variable domain (missing parts from reference TRBV18 and TRBJ1-1): NAGVMQNPRHLVRRRGQEARLRCSPMKGHSHVYWYRQLPEEGLKFMVYLQKENIIDESGMPKERFSAEFPKEGPSILRIQQVVRGDSAAYFCASRGGTENTEAFFGQGTRLTVV.

This clone turned up a few times. The gene calls are TRBV18 and TRBJ1-5, with 9 bases that match TRBD1. This CDR3 spans 17 amino acids. Looked up from germline, CDR1 is KGHSH and CDR2 is LQKENI. Trimming removed 3 bases from V and 0 bases from J; junction bases left unmatched: 6. The CDR3, as DNA: TGTGCCAGCTCACCTGACAGGGGGGACTATAGCAATCAGCCCCAGCATTTT. This codes for CASSPDRGDYSNQPQHF.

The chain carries TRBV27 and TRBJ1-1, with 7 bases fitting TRBD1. V lost 10 bases, J lost 0 bases, and 5 bases stayed unmatched. The CDR3 totals 13 residues. CDR1 and CDR2 (germline): MNHEY, SMNVEV (reference sequence). The CDR3 region is CATRQGLNTEAFF. The CDR3, as DNA: TGTGCCACCCGACAGGGACTGAACACTGAAGCTTTCTTT.

This clone was observed a few times. The chain recombines TRBV28 with TRBJ1-2; TRBD1 matches at 7 bases. Germline trimming cut 5 bases from V and 8 bases from J; bases unmatched to any gene: 17. The CDR3 spans 16 residues. Germline-derived CDR1 and CDR2 are MDHEN and SYDVKM. The CDR3 is CASSQKGTALGEGYTF. The DNA for the CDR3 is TGTGCCAGCAGTCAGAAAGGGACAGCCCTCGGGGAGGGCTACACCTTC.

This sequence joins TRBV7-9 and TRBJ1-2; possible D gene TRBD1, 5 bases. CDR1 is SEHNR, CDR2 FQNEAQ, per germline (reference sequence). The CDR3 extends over 12 amino acids. V shed 4 bases and J shed 6 bases, with 9 bases lying between them. For the CDR3, the DNA is TGTGCCAGCAGCTGGGAGGGGAATGGCTACACCTTC. Its translation is CASSWEGNGYTF.

This clone was seen a few times. This chain connects TRBV2 to TRBJ2-3; TRBD2 matches at 9 bases. The CDR3 extends over 18 amino acids. Looked up from germline, CDR1 is SNHLY and CDR2 is FYNNEI. The V gene end was trimmed by 8 bases and the J gene end by 2 bases; junction bases not matched to a gene: 17. The CDR3 region is CASGILGRGGVNTDTQYF. The DNA for the CDR3 is TGTGCCAGCGGAATTCTGGGGCGGGGGGGCGTTAACACAGATACGCAGTATTTT.